The rows below give T cell receptor beta chains drawn from one sample of a study of metastatic and nonmetastatic thyroid tumors. MiXCR re-clonotyped the PCR reads for TCRdb. The profile shows tens of thousands of clones, 15% to 20% of them singletons. The source material was blood. Source of these receptors: a female donor with papillary thyroid cancer or a benign thyroid nodule (not recorded which). Some clones in this sample may be carry-over from other donors' samples. CDR3s include the opening cysteine and the closing phenylalanine or tryptophan. The D gene is left open where the match is weak. Rows give clone size only sometimes, using once, few, many, or a class for an expanded clone.

V gene	D gene	clone size	J gene	CDR3 DNA	CDR3 protein
TRBV30	.	many	TRBJ2-3	TGTGCCTGGAACCGAGGCGGCGGCCTCCCAACGCAGGGGGGGCAGTATTTT	CAWNRGGGLPTQGGQYF
TRBV7-8	.	many	TRBJ2-7	TGTGCCAGCAGCCCACTAACAACCATGGGCTACGAGCAGTACTTC	CASSPLTTMGYEQYF
TRBV7-3	.	many	TRBJ1-1	TGTGCCAGTTCTTCATCTATGAACACTGAAGCTTTCTTT	CASSSSMNTEAFF
TRBV27	TRBD1	medium-sized	TRBJ2-2	TGTGCCAGCAGCCTCGACAGGGCCGGGGAGCTGTTTTTT	CASSLDRAGELFF
TRBV20-1	.	many	TRBJ2-7	TGCAGTGCCCCTCGGGCGGGATCCTACGAGCAGTACTTC	CSAPRAGSYEQYF
TRBV19	.	few	TRBJ2-1	TGTGCCAGTAGTATCGTAAGCGGAGTCTACAATGAGAAGTTCTTC	CASSIVSGVYNEKFF
TRBV20-1	.	many	TRBJ1-2	TGCAGTGCCCCGATCGTGGTGGATTATGGCTACACCTTC	CSAPIVVDYGYTF
TRBV7-9	.	many	TRBJ1-5	TGTGCCAGCAGCCGCCAGACGACTGGCAATCAGCCCCAGCATTTT	CASSRQTTGNQPQHF
TRBV15	TRBD1	few	TRBJ2-6	TGTGCCACCATCAGGGACAGGTGTTCTGGGGCCAACGTCCTGACTTTC	CATIRDRCSGANVLTF
TRBV2	.	many	TRBJ1-4	TGTGCCAGCAGTTTACAGGCCCTCGGAAGCGAAAAACTGTTTTTT	CASSLQALGSEKLFF
TRBV4-3	TRBD2	.	TRBJ2-3	TGCGCCAGCAGCCATATAGCGGGAGGTAACACAGATACGCAGTATTTT	CASSHIAGGNTDTQYF
TRBV12-3/TRBV12-4	.	many	TRBJ2-2	TGTGCCAGCAGTTACAGGGTCGGCACCGGGGAGCTGTTTTTT	CASSYRVGTGELFF
TRBV7-9	.	many	TRBJ1-4	TGTGCCAGCAGCTTGCCCTCCGCGGGCGAAAAACTGTTTTTT	CASSLPSAGEKLFF
TRBV11-2	TRBD2	many	TRBJ2-1	TGTGCCAGCAGCTTAGATCCGGGGGGGCACAATGAGCAGTTCTTC	CASSLDPGGHNEQFF
TRBV11-1	.	.	TRBJ2-3	TGTGCCAGCAGCCAAACACGAGATACGCAGTATTTT	CASSQTRDTQYF
TRBV5-1	TRBD2	many	TRBJ2-2	TGCGCCAGCAGCCGAGCGGGAGACACCGGGGAGCTGTTTTTT	CASSRAGDTGELFF
TRBV19	TRBD1	many	TRBJ1-2	TGTGCCAGTAGTATAGGTATGGGACAGGGAGATGGCTACACCTTC	CASSIGMGQGDGYTF
TRBV6-4	.	many	TRBJ1-4	TGTGCCAGCAGTGTTTCTTGGGGGAGTGAAAAACTGTTTTTT	CASSVSWGSEKLFF
TRBV30	TRBD2	many	TRBJ2-1	TGTGCCTGGAGTCCCTCTCCGGGACTAGCACACGATGAGCAGTTCTTC	CAWSPSPGLAHDEQFF
TRBV20-1	.	.	TRBJ1-2	TGCAGTGCTAGAATCGGGGAAGTGGGCTACACCTTC	CSARIGEVGYTF
TRBV27	TRBD2	medium-sized	TRBJ2-1	TGTGCCAGCAGTTTACCTAGCGGGGCCTCACCGGGCTACAATGAGCAGTTCTTC	CASSLPSGASPGYNEQFF
TRBV5-1	.	many	TRBJ1-1	TGCGCCAGCAGCTTGGCCTCGGGGGAGATGGCTGAAGCTTTCTTT	CASSLASGEMAEAFF
TRBV5-4	.	.	TRBJ2-1	TGTGCCAGCAGCTGGAACAGTAAAGGAGATGAGCAGTTCTTC	CASSWNSKGDEQFF
TRBV6-1	.	many	TRBJ1-4	TGTGCCAGCAGCGAGGGCCAAGGGTGGGGTGAAAAACTGTTTTTT	CASSEGQGWGEKLFF
TRBV13	.	.	TRBJ2-5	TGTGCCAGCAGCTCCCGAAGAGGTCGGGGTCAAGAGACCCAGTACTTC	CASSSRRGRGQETQYF
TRBV6-2/TRBV6-3	TRBD1	many	TRBJ1-2	TGTGCCAGCAGGAGGACAGGGTCTAACTATGGCTACACCTTC	CASRRTGSNYGYTF
TRBV5-1	TRBD2	.	TRBJ2-7	TGCGCCAGCAGCTCATATGGCGGGAGGGCCGGGAGGTCCTACGAGCAGTACTTC	CASSSYGGRAGRSYEQYF
TRBV3-1	TRBD2	.	TRBJ2-1	TGTGCCAGCAGCCAAGATGGGCTAGCGGGGAATGAGCAGTTCTTC	CASSQDGLAGNEQFF
TRBV7-9	.	many	TRBJ1-5	TGTGCCAGCAGCCCTGACCAAACAGATCAGCCCCAGCATTTT	CASSPDQTDQPQHF
TRBV10-1	TRBD2	medium-sized	TRBJ2-7	TGCGCCAGCAGTCAACCGGGACTAGTTTCCTACGAGCAGTACTTC	CASSQPGLVSYEQYF
TRBV6-1	TRBD2	medium-sized	TRBJ2-1	TGTGCCAGCAGCCACGAGGCGGGGGACTACAATGAGCAGTTCTTC	CASSHEAGDYNEQFF
TRBV18	.	many	TRBJ1-1	TGTGCCAGCTCACCCTCAGGGGAAGGGAGCACTGAAGCTTTCTTT	CASSPSGEGSTEAFF
TRBV5-4	TRBD2	many	TRBJ2-7	TGTGCCAGCAGCTCAAAGCGGGAGGTCACGGGGGAGCAGTACTTC	CASSSKREVTGEQYF
TRBV12-3/TRBV12-4	.	.	TRBJ1-5	TGTGCCAGCAGTTTAGGTGGCAGGGTTCAGCCCCAGCATTTT	CASSLGGRVQPQHF
TRBV20-1	.	.	TRBJ1-6	TGCAGTGCTAGATCCGGAGGGGGGACCTCACCCCTCCACTTT	CSARSGGGTSPLHF
TRBV28	.	few	TRBJ1-5	TGTGCCAGCAGACCCCCAGGGGAGGGTATGCCCCAGCATTTT	CASRPPGEGMPQHF
TRBV28	.	few	TRBJ2-7	TGTGCCAGCAGGGACTTAAGGTACGAGCAGTACTTC	CASRDLRYEQYF
TRBV2	.	many	TRBJ1-4	TGTGCCAGCAGGACAGTTGCTGAAAAACTGTTTTTT	CASRTVAEKLFF
TRBV11-2	.	.	TRBJ2-3	TGTGCCAGCAGCTTAGTCGGTACCACAGATACGCAGTATTTT	CASSLVGTTDTQYF
TRBV5-6	TRBD1	.	TRBJ1-6	TGTGCCAGCAGTTATGGACAGGCGGGTTCACCCCTCCACTTT	CASSYGQAGSPLHF
TRBV29-1	.	many	TRBJ2-7	TGCAGCGTGCCACAGGGTCGGGAGCAGTACTTC	CSVPQGREQYF
TRBV7-6	TRBD1	many	TRBJ1-5	TGTGCCAGCAGCTTCGGCACAGGGGCGGGTCAGCCCCAGCATTTT	CASSFGTGAGQPQHF
TRBV12-3/TRBV12-4	.	many	TRBJ2-3	TGTGCCAGCACCCAGGGGTCTGCGCAGTATTTT	CASTQGSAQYF
TRBV12-3/TRBV12-4	.	many	TRBJ2-3	TGTGCCAGCAGTTTCTTTGCGGGCGGGGGCGCGATAGATACGCAGTATTTT	CASSFFAGGGAIDTQYF
TRBV6-1	TRBD2	medium-sized	TRBJ2-7	TGTGCCAGCAGTGAACTAGCGGGAGGTGCCGAGCAGTACTTC	CASSELAGGAEQYF
TRBV20-1	TRBD2	many	TRBJ2-5	TGCAGTGCTGGCGGGGGGCTCCAAGAGACCCAGTACTTC	CSAGGGLQETQYF
TRBV6-1	.	few	TRBJ2-1	TGTGCCAGCAGTGAGAAGACAGTCCAGTTCTTC	CASSEKTVQFF
TRBV11-2	.	.	TRBJ2-6	TGTGCCAGCAGCCTTGGGAAGATCCGAGCTGGGGCCAACGTCCTGACTTTC	CASSLGKIRAGANVLTF
TRBV18	.	.	TRBJ1-1	TGTGCCAGCTCACCACCGCAGGGTGCCCAAGCTTTCTTT	CASSPPQGAQAFF
TRBV15	.	many	TRBJ2-1	TGTGCCACCAGCAGAGATCCCGGAGCCAATGAGCAGTTCTTC	CATSRDPGANEQFF
TRBV19	.	.	TRBJ1-5	TGTGCCAGTAGTCCTATTTGGGAGACCCAGCATTTT	CASSPIWETQHF
TRBV24-1	.	many	TRBJ1-1	TGTGCCACCAGTGATCTACAGGGCGAAGACTTCTTT	CATSDLQGEDFF
TRBV6-9	.	many	TRBJ1-1	.	CASSSSSGQGTVWCFAEAFF
TRBV7-9	.	many	TRBJ2-3	TGTGCCAGCAGCCCCTCTAGCACAGATACGCAGTATTTT	CASSPSSTDTQYF